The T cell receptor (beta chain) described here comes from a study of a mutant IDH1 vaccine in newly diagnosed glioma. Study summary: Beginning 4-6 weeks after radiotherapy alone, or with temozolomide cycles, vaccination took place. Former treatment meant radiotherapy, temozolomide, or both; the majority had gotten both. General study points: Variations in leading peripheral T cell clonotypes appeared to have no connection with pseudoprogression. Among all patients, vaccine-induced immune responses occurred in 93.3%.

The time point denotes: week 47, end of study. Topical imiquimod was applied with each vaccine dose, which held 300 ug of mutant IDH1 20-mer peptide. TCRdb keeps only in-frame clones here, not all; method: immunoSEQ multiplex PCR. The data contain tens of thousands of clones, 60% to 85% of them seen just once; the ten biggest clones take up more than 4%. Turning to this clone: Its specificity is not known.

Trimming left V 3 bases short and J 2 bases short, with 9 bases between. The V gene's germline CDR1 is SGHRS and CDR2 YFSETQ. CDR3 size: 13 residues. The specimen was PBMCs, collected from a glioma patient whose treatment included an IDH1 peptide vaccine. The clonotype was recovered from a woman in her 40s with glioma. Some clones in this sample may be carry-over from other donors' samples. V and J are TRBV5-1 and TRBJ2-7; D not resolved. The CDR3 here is CASSSTHPYEQYF. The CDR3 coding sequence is TGCGCCAGCAGCTCCACTCACCCCTACGAGCAGTACTTC. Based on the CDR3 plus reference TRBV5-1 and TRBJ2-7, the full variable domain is KAGVTQTPRYLIKTRGQQVTLSCSPISGHRSVSWYQQTPGQGLQFLFEYFSETQRNKGNFPGRFSGRQFSNSRSEMNVSTLELGDSALYLCASSSTHPYEQYFGPGTRLTVT.